This T cell receptor beta chain derives from a study of molecular identifiers for immune sequencing clone quantification. Study results and limitations: In CMV-specific effectors, clones above 20 copies held over 98% of molecules; naive, under 1%. Spiked-in Jurkat TCR RNA corresponding to one cell was reported as detectable against about 1 million naive cells. Molecules of identical TCR sharing a barcode could underestimate highly expanded clone sizes.

The authors sorted naive CD8 T cells as CD8+CD4-CCR7+CD45RA+. TCRdb re-analysed the PCR reads in MiXCR, keeping a single row per CDR3 protein. Of 85,000 to 95,000 distinct CDR3 sequences detected, around 20% appear once; the ten largest clones hold roughly 0.85%. This clonotype was observed many times. Its matching antigen is unknown. CDR1 and CDR2 (germline): SNHLY, FYNNEI. The CDR3 is 15 residues long. The J segment lost 0 bases and the V segment lost 8 bases, leaving 8 bases of the junction unmatched. This TCR derives from a human donor in good health. Some libraries in this study had Jurkat cell RNA spiked in. Specimen: naive CD8+ T cells from blood, with Jurkat cell RNA spiked in. The subset here: FACS-sorted CD8+CD4-CCR7+CD45RA+ naive T cells. V usage is TRBV2 and J usage is TRBJ2-5; 8 bases agree with TRBD1. CDR3 amino acids: CASGQGASYQETQYF. CDR3 nucleotide sequence: TGTGCCAGCGGGCAGGGGGCTTCGTACCAAGAGACCCAGTACTTC.